This T cell receptor beta chain was found in a study of T cell repertoires in cytomegalovirus infection. Overall study context: CMV epitopes in the study were HLA-C-restricted (recently identified) and HLA-B-restricted (well studied). Study-wide points: HLA-C-restricted CMV clonotypes gave the most frequent clonotype in two of eight donors.

TCRdb used MiXCR to reprocess the reads, holding one entry per CDR3 protein. The sample yields roughly 500,000 distinct CDR3 sequences, roughly a third seen once. This clonotype appeared a few times. Its antigen is currently unknown. The germline V and J ends were trimmed by 5 bases and 3 bases, with 8 bases remaining between them. The CDR3 covers 12 residues. The clonotype originates from a human donor in good health (CMV status not recorded). Some clones in this sample may be carry-over from other donors' samples. The chain is built from TRBV12-3 or TRBV12-4 and TRBJ2-7; D is unclear. Sequenced here: cultured PBMCs, sampled from culture after CMV antigen stimulation. The CDR3: CASSKGYYEQYF. CDR3 nucleotides: TGTGCCAGCAGTAAGGGTTACTACGAGCAGTACTTC.